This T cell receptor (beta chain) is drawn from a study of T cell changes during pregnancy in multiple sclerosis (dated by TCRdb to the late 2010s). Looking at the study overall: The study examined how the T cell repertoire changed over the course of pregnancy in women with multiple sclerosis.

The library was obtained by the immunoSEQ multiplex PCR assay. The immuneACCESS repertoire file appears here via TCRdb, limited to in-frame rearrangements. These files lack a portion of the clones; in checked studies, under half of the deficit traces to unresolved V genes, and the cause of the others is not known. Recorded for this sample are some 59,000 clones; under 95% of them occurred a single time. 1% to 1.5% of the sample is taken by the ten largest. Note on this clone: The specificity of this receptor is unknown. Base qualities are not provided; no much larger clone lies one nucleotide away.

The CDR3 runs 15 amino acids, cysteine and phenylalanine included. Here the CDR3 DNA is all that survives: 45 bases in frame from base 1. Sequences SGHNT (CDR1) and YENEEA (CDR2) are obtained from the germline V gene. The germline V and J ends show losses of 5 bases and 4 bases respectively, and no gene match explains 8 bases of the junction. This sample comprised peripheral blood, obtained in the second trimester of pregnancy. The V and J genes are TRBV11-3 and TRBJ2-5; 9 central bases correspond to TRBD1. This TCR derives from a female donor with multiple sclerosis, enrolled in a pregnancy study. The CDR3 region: CASSHRQGEVETQYF. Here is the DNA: TGTGCCAGCAGCCACCGACAGGGGGAGGTAGAGACCCAGTACTTC. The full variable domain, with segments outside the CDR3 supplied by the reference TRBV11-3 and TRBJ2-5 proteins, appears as EAGVVQSPRYKIIEKKQPVAFWCNPISGHNTLYWYLQNLGQGPELLIRYENEEAVDDSQLPKDRFSAERLKGVDSTLKIQPAELGDSAVYLCASSHRQGEVETQYFGPGTRLLVL.